Listed below are T cell receptor beta chains from one sample, sequenced in a study of T cell responses to AZD1222 COVID-19 vaccine. Produced via immunoSEQ multiplex PCR; TCRdb's table is partial and in-frame only. The sample lists around 150,000 clones, roughly 94% occurring once. Specimen: peripheral blood, collected 28 days after the second AZD1222 dose. The origin of the receptors is an adult who received the AZD1222 COVID-19 vaccine. CDR3s include the opening cysteine and the closing phenylalanine or tryptophan.

V	J	CDR3
TRBV6-2/TRBV6-3	TRBJ2-1	CASSSGTSGSSYNEQFF
TRBV6-6	TRBJ2-5	CASRRATTQETQYF
TRBV7-6	TRBJ2-1	CASSTKTNPYNEQFF
TRBV18	TRBJ2-1	CASSPPGLANEQFF
TRBV7-2	TRBJ1-5	CASSLAGGNQPQHF
TRBV30	TRBJ2-1	CAWSVRYEQFF
TRBV7-9	TRBJ2-1	CASSLRAGEQFF
TRBV11-2	TRBJ2-5	CASRRTYLETQYF
TRBV19	TRBJ2-7	CASSIGSGRYEQYF
TRBV7-9	TRBJ2-7	CASSPYEGYEQYF
TRBV4-2	TRBJ1-4	CASSQAGTENEKLFF